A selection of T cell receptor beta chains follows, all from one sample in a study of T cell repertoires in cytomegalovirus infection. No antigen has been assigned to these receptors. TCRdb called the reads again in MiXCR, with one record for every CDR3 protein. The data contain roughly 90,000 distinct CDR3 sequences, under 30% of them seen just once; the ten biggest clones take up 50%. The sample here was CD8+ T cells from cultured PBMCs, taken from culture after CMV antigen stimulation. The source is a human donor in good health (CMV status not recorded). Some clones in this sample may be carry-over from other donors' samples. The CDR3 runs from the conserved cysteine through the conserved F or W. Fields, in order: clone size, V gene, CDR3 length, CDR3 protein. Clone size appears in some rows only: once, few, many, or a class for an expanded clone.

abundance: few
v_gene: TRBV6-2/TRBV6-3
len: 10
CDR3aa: CASSSGEAFF

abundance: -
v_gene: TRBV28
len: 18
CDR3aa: CASSSPGQGPPNTGELFF

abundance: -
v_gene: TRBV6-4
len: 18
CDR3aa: CASSDGWAGGPRTGELFF

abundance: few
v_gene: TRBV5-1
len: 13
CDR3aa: CASSFTGDYEQYF

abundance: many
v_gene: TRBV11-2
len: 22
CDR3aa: CASSLALSNRLSVDPPLNIQYF

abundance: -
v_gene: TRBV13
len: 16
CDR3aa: CASSMSQGHQNTEAFF

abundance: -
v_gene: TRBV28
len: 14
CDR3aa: CASSLGAGLTEAFF

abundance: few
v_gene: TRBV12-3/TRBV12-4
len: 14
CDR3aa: CATILDREGGELFF

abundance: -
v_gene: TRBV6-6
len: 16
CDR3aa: CASTLGTTERTDTQYF

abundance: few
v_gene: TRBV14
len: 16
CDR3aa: CASSQVSIPPEETQYF

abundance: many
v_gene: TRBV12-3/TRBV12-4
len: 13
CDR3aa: CASSFGSYNEQFF

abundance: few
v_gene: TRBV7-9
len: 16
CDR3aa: CASSPVTPAGNTEAFF

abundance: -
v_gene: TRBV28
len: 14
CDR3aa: CASSFYRENSPLHF

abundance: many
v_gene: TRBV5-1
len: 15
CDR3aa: CASRNRDRVSGELFF

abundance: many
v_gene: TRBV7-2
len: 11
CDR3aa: CASSLRTHEFF

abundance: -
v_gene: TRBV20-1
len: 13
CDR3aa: CSASYRNGTEAFF

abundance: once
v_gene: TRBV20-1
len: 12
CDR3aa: CSARGLGQPQHF

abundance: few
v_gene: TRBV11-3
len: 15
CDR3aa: CASSSWTGASYEQYF

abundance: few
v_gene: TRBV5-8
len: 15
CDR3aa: CASSNNRGHGEKLFF

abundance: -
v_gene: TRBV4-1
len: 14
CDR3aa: CASSPNRLDYEQYF

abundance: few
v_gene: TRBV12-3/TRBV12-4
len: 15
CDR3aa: CASSLRQGGDQPQHF

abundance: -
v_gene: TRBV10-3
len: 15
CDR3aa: CAISESGAGGSEQYF

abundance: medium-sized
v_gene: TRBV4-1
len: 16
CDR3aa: CASSQESVPRTYEQYF

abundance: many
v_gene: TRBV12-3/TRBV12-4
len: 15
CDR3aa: CASSLAGGPGNEQFF

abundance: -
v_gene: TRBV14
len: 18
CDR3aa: CASSQESPPGQFSYGYTF

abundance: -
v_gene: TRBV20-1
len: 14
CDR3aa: CSARYTVYNSPLHF

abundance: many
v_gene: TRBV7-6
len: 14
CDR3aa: CASSPGTEESEQYF

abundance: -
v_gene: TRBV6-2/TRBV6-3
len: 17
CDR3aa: CASSYSLAGGDAYEQYF

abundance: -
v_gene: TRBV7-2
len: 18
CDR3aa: CASSKGRLSQGTNEKLFF

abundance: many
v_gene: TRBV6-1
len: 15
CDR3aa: CASSGGQDNTGELFF

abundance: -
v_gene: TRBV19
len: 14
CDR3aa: CATLAGAPSYEQYF

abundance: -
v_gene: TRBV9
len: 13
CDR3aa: CASSVGEGSTLHF

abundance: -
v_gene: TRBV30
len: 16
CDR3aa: CAWEGGLAGESYEQYF

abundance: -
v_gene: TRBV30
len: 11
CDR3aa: CAWSDLLGAFF

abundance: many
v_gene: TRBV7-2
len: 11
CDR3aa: CASSLEAEQFF

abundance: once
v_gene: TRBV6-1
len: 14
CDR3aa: CASRDSFMNTEAFF

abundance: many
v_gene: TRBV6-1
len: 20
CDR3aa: CASSGLRLAGGPDGTDTQYF

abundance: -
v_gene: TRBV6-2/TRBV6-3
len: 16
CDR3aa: CASSQPPTGWGTEAFF

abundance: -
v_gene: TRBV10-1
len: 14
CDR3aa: CASSESRQGYEQYF

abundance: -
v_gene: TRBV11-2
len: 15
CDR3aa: CASSPYLAGNNEQFF

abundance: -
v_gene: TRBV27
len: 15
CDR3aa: CASSSSGVGNQPQHF

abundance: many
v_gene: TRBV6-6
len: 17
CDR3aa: CASSYVRDRGLDTEAFF

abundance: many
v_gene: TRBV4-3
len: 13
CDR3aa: CASSQDMAYEQYF

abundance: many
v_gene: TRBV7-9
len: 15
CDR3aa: CASSPGGGYTGELFF

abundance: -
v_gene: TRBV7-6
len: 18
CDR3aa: CASSPGLAGGLSFNEQFF

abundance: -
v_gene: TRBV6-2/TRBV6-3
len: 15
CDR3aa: CASSRSGRARNEQFF

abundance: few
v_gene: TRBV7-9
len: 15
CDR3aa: CASSPRGISDTEAFF

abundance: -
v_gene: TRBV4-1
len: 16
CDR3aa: CASSQESGAANSPLHF

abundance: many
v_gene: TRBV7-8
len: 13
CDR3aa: CASTSQGPNVLTF

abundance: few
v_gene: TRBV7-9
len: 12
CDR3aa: CASSPSPYEQYF

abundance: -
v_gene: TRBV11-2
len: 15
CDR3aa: CASSLDQGVTQPQHF

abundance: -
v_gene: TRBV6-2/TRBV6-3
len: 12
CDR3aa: CASSYSGEKLFF

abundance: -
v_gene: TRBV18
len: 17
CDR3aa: CASSPSPSGRTTDTQYF

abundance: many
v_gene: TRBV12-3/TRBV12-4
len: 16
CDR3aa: CASSLFGVRGPYEQYF

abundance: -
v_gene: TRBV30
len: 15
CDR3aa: CAWSARTDNQETQYF